Presented here are 5 T cell receptor beta chains from one specimen sequenced in a study of T cell responses to AZD1222 COVID-19 vaccine. Libraries were prepared by immunoSEQ multiplex PCR; TCRdb keeps only in-frame clonotypes and omits some of them. The sample shows about 150,000 clones, about four fifths of them seen only once. This specimen was peripheral blood, taken on day 0 of AZD1222 vaccination. Every receptor here comes from an adult in good health.

The chain combines TRBV5-1 with TRBJ2-2, with D possibly matching TRBD1 (5 bases). Germline CDR1 SGHRS, CDR2 YFSETQ. V shed 2 bases and J shed 4 bases, with 9 bases lying between them. The length of the CDR3 is 14 residues. The CDR3 DNA sequence: TGCGCCAGCAGCTTAAGTGACAGCACCGGGGAGCTGTTTTTT. Translation gives CASSLSDSTGELFF.

This clone was counted a single time. The V gene is TRBV18, the J gene TRBJ1-6; no reliable D call. Germline V CDR1 and CDR2: KGHSH, LQKENI. There are 16 residues in the CDR3. The germline V and J ends were trimmed by 3 bases and 9 bases, with 18 bases remaining between them. This CDR3 reads CASSPRGLAVSSPLHF. CDR3 nucleotides: TGTGCCAGCTCACCCCGAGGGTTGGCCGTTAGTTCACCCCTCCACTTT. Supplemented by reference TRBV18 and TRBJ1-6, the full variable domain reads NAGVMQNPRHLVRRRGQEARLRCSPMKGHSHVYWYRQLPEEGLKFMVYLQKENIIDESGMPKERFSAEFPKEGPSILRIQQVVRGDSAAYFCASSPRGLAVSSPLHFGNGTRLTVT.

This clone was picked up a small number of times. The chain employs TRBV6-5 and TRBJ1-1; TRBD1 agrees at 8 bases. V shed 1 base and J 4 bases; nucleotides not matched to a gene: 5. Germline assignment: CDR1 MNHEY and CDR2 SVGAGI. This CDR3 has 15 amino acids. The CDR3 sequence is CASSYLTGGSTEAFF. The CDR3 coding sequence is TGTGCCAGCAGTTACTTAACAGGGGGGTCCACTGAAGCTTTCTTT.

This clone showed up just a few times. This CDR3 reads CASSPTDRKNQPQHF. The CDR3 DNA is TGTGCCAGCAGTCCCACAGACAGGAAGAATCAGCCCCAGCATTTT. This sequence joins TRBV6-5 and TRBJ1-5; maybe TRBD1 (6 bases). The CDR3 runs to 15 residues. The V gene's germline CDR1 is MNHEY and CDR2 SVGAGI. V gave up 5 bases and J gave up 4 bases, with 15 bases separating them.

The chain joins TRBV13 to TRBJ2-1; TRBD2 might be the D (5 bases). CDR1 PRHDT and CDR2 FYEKMQ come from the germline V gene (reference sequence). The ends were cut back, 8 bases at V and 2 bases at J, with 19 bases in the middle. The CDR3 consists of 16 residues. CDR3 loop: CASVLGTAAPYNEQFF. CDR3 DNA: TGTGCCAGCGTTCTCGGTACAGCGGCACCCTACAATGAGCAGTTCTTC.